These 6 T cell receptor beta chains were all obtained from the same sample, sequenced in a study of CD8+CD57+ T cells in acquired aplastic anemia (dated by TCRdb to the late 2010s). Flow cytometry had shown CD8+CD57+ cell expansion in the patients selected for sequencing. Data came from an Illumina HiSeq 2000. Genomic DNA was used as template for profiling of TCR beta VDJ combinations and CDR3 sequences. Starting from the raw public reads, TCRdb applied fastp trimming at Q25, assembled clones with MiXCR and retained in-frame beta chains. Rows merge per CDR3 protein into single entries with the most common DNA and genes. The sample contains about 43,000 distinct CDR3 sequences, roughly 63% of them found a single time. The top ten constitute roughly 60% of the sample. The sequencing sample was made of sorted CD4+, CD8+, or CD8+CD57+ T cells (not recorded which) from PBMCs. The receptors originated from a human donor with aplastic anemia.

The J gene is TRBJ2-7, the V gene TRBV2; D uncertain. The CDR3 loop spans 13 amino acids. Germline V gives CDR1 SNHLY, CDR2 FYNNEI. The V end was cut by 6 bases, the J end by 0 bases, with 9 bases between. The CDR3 reads CASRLEPSYEQYF. Written as DNA, the CDR3 is TGTGCCAGCAGACTCGAGCCCTCCTACGAGCAGTACTTC.

Details on this clonotype: Germline and junction disagree at one end, which may indicate a read error. The chain couples TRBV2 to TRBJ2-5; TRBD1 is a possible D gene (5 bases). The germline gives CDR1 SNHLY, CDR2 FYNNEI. The CDR3 spans 13 residues. This chain's CDR3 is CAISGSRGETQYF. Written as DNA, the CDR3 is TGTGCCATCAGTGGAAGTAGGGGAGAGACCCAGTACTTC.

The chain has TRBV29-1 and TRBJ2-5; D may correspond to TRBD1 or TRBD2 (5 bases each). V was shortened by 3 bases and J by 5 bases, with 10 bases between the two germline ends. The length of the CDR3 is 12 residues. Germline CDR1 is SQVTM and CDR2 is ANQGSEA. The CDR3 here is CSVEGREETQYF. The CDR3 nucleotides are TGCAGCGTTGAGGGCAGGGAGGAGACCCAGTACTTC.

This clonotype appeared many times. V usage is TRBV5-1 and J usage is TRBJ2-7; TRBD2 agrees at 7 bases. The CDR3 has 16 residues. Germline lookup yields CDR1 SGHRS and CDR2 YFSETQ. V lost 5 bases and J lost 0; bases outside the gene matches: 11. The CDR3 here is CASRLRWEGGSYEQYF. CDR3 sequence (DNA): TGCGCCAGCAGGTTGAGGTGGGAGGGAGGCTCCTACGAGCAGTACTTC.

In this sample, this clonotype turned up once. A much larger clone lies a single base off, so this may be a read error. The genes are TRBV2 and TRBJ1-1, with no clear D. The CDR3 is made up of 17 amino acids. Germline values: CDR1 SNHLY, CDR2 FYNNEI. The CDR3 DNA reads as TGTGCAGTAAGAGGTGGACTGAAAACAGTTATAAACACTGAAGCTTTCTTT. It translates to CAVRGGLKTVINTEAFF. Filled out from reference TRBV2 and TRBJ1-1, the complete variable domain reads EPEVTQTPSHQVTQMGQEVILRCVPISNHLYFYWYRQILGQKVEFLVSFYNNEISEKSEIFDDQFSVERPDGSNFTLKIRSTKLEDSAMYFCAVRGGLKTVINTEAFFGQGTRLTVV.

The chain is built from TRBV5-1 and TRBJ2-7, with D perhaps matching TRBD2 (6 bases). The CDR3 contains 16 residues. The germline V gene encodes CDR1 SGHRS and CDR2 YFSETQ. Between the trimmed V and J ends, which lost 2 bases and 5 bases, there was a span of 20 bases. The CDR3 DNA sequence: TGCGCCAGCAGCTTCTTTCCTGACGGGGGAGCGAACGAGCAGTACTTC. This translates into CASSFFPDGGANEQYF.